This TCR beta chain was found in a study of patients and donors after allogeneic stem cell transplantation. The CDR3 has 12 amino acids. V lost 10 bases to trimming and J lost 3 bases, with 10 bases between them. Germline V gene data show CDR1 as MNHNY and CDR2 as SVGAGI (reference sequence). This clonotype has a handful of counts. TCRdb re-called the RT-PCR reads with MiXCR, one entry per CDR3 protein. The table shows 70,000 to 85,000 distinct CDR3 sequences, with more than 25% occurring only once. Sequences were obtained from blood, either unsorted or a sorted T cell fraction (not recorded which). The TCR comes from a human donor who was either an allogeneic HSCT recipient or a stem cell or donor lymphocyte infusion donor (not recorded which). It is not recorded whose cells these are; they may come from a transplant donor. The genes are TRBV6-6 and TRBJ1-5; D unresolved. CDR3 nucleotide sequence: TGTGCCACTCGGATACTCAATCAGCCCCAGCATTTT. This encodes CATRILNQPQHF.